Listed below are T cell receptor beta chains from one sample, sequenced in a study of T-cell reconstitution after alpha-beta-depleted transplantation in children. A single record per CDR3 protein comes from TCRdb applying MiXCR to the PCR reads. The sample consists of over 450,000 distinct CDR3 sequences, roughly a tenth of them appearing once. Material: PBMCs, obtained before TCRalphabeta/CD19-depleted stem cell transplant. Receptors originate from a child younger than 10 with inherited bone marrow failure, due to receive a stem cell transplant. The CDR3 runs from the conserved cysteine through the conserved F or W. The D gene is left open where the match is weak. The listing skips clone size in some rows; elsewhere it reads once, few, many or a size class.

cdr3_length	v_call	j_call	clone_size	d_call	cdr3_aa	cdr3_nt
14	TRBV20-1	TRBJ2-5	many	TRBD2	CSATLLAGGETQYF	TGCAGTGCTACTCTACTAGCGGGCGGTGAGACCCAGTACTTC
16	TRBV29-1	TRBJ1-3	many	TRBD1	CSVVVGQGVSGNTIYF	TGCAGCGTTGTGGTGGGACAGGGTGTCTCTGGAAACACCATATATTTT
17	TRBV4-3	TRBJ2-1	many	TRBD1	CASSQGGGGLGSAEQFF	TGCGCCAGCAGCCAAGGAGGGGGCGGATTAGGGTCGGCCGAGCAGTTCTTC
15	TRBV29-1	TRBJ2-1	many	TRBD2	CSHLGRADSYNEQFF	TGCAGCCATCTAGGGAGGGCTGACTCCTACAATGAGCAGTTCTTC
15	TRBV5-6	TRBJ2-1	-	TRBD2	CASSYASGRTVEQFF	TGTGCCAGCAGCTACGCTAGCGGGAGGACCGTTGAGCAGTTCTTC
13	TRBV20-1	TRBJ1-2	-	-	CSAMNRTNYGYTF	TGCAGTGCTATGAACAGGACTAACTATGGCTACACCTTC
12	TRBV7-9	TRBJ1-3	few	-	CASSHGQDTIYF	TGTGCCAGCAGCCATGGACAAGACACCATATATTTT
14	TRBV5-5	TRBJ2-7	many	TRBD1	CASSLAGQLYEQYF	TGTGCCAGCAGCTTGGCGGGACAGCTCTACGAGCAGTACTTC
15	TRBV7-8	TRBJ2-5	-	TRBD1	CASSSGTGLQETQYF	TGTGCCAGCAGCTCGGGGACAGGCCTTCAAGAGACCCAGTACTTC
14	TRBV28	TRBJ2-7	many	-	CASSLLASSYEQYF	TGTGCCAGCAGTTTACTAGCGAGCTCCTACGAGCAGTACTTC
13	TRBV29-1	TRBJ2-1	few	-	CSDGEFPYNEQFF	TGCAGCGATGGGGAGTTTCCCTACAATGAGCAGTTCTTC
15	TRBV5-1	TRBJ2-1	many	TRBD2	CASSLEAGGLDEQFF	TGCGCCAGCAGCTTGGAAGCGGGAGGGTTAGATGAGCAGTTCTTC
20	TRBV7-8	TRBJ2-1	-	TRBD2	CASSEKTRGLAGGRGNEQFF	TGTGCCAGCAGCGAGAAAACGAGGGGACTAGCGGGAGGGCGGGGCAATGAGCAGTTCTTC
15	TRBV9	TRBJ2-1	many	-	CASSVAGDKYNEQFF	TGTGCCAGCAGCGTAGCGGGGGACAAGTACAATGAGCAGTTCTTC
13	TRBV30	TRBJ1-1	-	-	CAWSRGSNTEAFF	TGTGCCTGGAGTAGGGGTTCGAACACTGAAGCTTTCTTT
14	TRBV29-1	TRBJ2-7	many	-	CSVRDRQISFEQYF	TGCAGCGTTCGTGACAGACAGATAAGTTTCGAGCAGTACTTC
16	TRBV28	TRBJ1-2	-	-	CASSSPGDALGYGYTF	TGTGCCAGCAGTTCGCCGGGGGATGCCCTGGGGTATGGCTACACCTTC
19	TRBV7-8	TRBJ2-7	few	TRBD2	CASSSSPGTSGTGSYEQYF	TGTGCCAGCAGCTCCTCTCCCGGGACTAGCGGGACGGGCTCCTACGAGCAGTACTTC
11	TRBV20-1	TRBJ2-3	many	-	CSARRADTQYF	TGCAGTGCTAGGCGCGCAGATACGCAGTATTTT
13	TRBV27	TRBJ1-5	many	-	CASSFDGGQPQHF	TGTGCCAGCAGTTTTGACGGGGGTCAGCCCCAGCATTTT
16	TRBV12-3/TRBV12-4	TRBJ1-1	many	-	CASSLVARVTNTEAFF	TGTGCCAGCAGTTTAGTAGCCAGGGTTACGAACACTGAAGCTTTCTTT
16	TRBV4-2	TRBJ2-3	-	-	CAMGSGVAGFTDTQYF	TGTGCCATGGGCTCTGGGGTCGCGGGATTCACAGATACGCAGTATTTT
16	TRBV5-6	TRBJ2-1	many	-	CASSWSSGLLNNEQFF	TGTGCCAGCAGCTGGAGCTCGGGACTCCTTAACAATGAGCAGTTCTTC
18	TRBV12-3/TRBV12-4	TRBJ2-7	-	TRBD2	CASSSGSLAAGGSYEQYF	TGTGCCAGCAGCTCGGGATCTTTGGCAGCGGGAGGCTCCTACGAGCAGTACTTC
14	TRBV15	TRBJ2-1	many	-	CATSSSYTYNEQFF	TGTGCCACCAGCAGTAGTTATACCTACAATGAGCAGTTCTTC
14	TRBV20-1	TRBJ2-3	many	TRBD2	CSATLSGSADTQYF	TGCAGTGCCACTCTTAGCGGGAGTGCAGATACGCAGTATTTT
13	TRBV7-2	TRBJ1-1	many	-	CASSWTPGAEAFF	TGTGCCAGCAGCTGGACCCCTGGCGCTGAAGCTTTCTTT
15	TRBV20-1	TRBJ2-1	many	-	CSARDRKGSYNEQFF	TGCAGTGCTAGAGATAGGAAGGGCTCCTACAATGAGCAGTTCTTC
14	TRBV12-3/TRBV12-4	TRBJ2-1	many	-	CASSLGPGANEQFF	TGTGCCAGCAGTTTGGGCCCAGGGGCCAATGAGCAGTTCTTC
14	TRBV30	TRBJ1-1	-	-	CAWSAGGVNTEAFF	TGTGCCTGGAGCGCGGGCGGCGTGAACACTGAAGCTTTCTTT
14	TRBV7-2	TRBJ1-5	many	TRBD1	CASSLGQGYQPQHF	TGTGCCAGCAGCCTCGGACAGGGCTATCAGCCCCAGCATTTT
17	TRBV27	TRBJ2-7	few	-	CASSAIPLAGDPYEQYF	TGTGCCAGCAGTGCTATCCCCCTCGCAGGGGACCCCTACGAGCAGTACTTC
12	TRBV7-9	TRBJ2-3	many	-	CASSPGPRGQYF	TGTGCCAGCAGCCCAGGACCCCGAGGGCAGTATTTT
15	TRBV7-2	TRBJ2-7	many	-	CASSLLQGIHYEQYF	TGTGCCAGCAGCTTACTCCAGGGGATCCACTACGAGCAGTACTTC
15	TRBV20-1	TRBJ2-4	-	TRBD2	CSAEARTSGKNIQYF	TGCAGTGCTGAGGCCCGGACTAGCGGCAAAAACATTCAGTACTTC
16	TRBV7-2	TRBJ2-6	many	-	CASSPRRFSGANVLTF	TGTGCCAGCAGCCCTCGGCGCTTTAGTGGGGCCAACGTCCTGACTTTC
15	TRBV27	TRBJ2-1	many	-	CASKEFGGSYNEQFF	TGTGCCAGCAAGGAGTTTGGGGGCTCCTACAATGAGCAGTTCTTC
13	TRBV27	TRBJ2-7	many	-	CASSWGRANEQYF	TGTGCCAGCAGTTGGGGCAGGGCAAACGAGCAGTACTTC
14	TRBV11-2	TRBJ1-5	many	-	CASSLKGVNQPQHF	TGTGCCAGCAGCTTAAAAGGGGTAAATCAGCCCCAGCATTTT
15	TRBV4-3	TRBJ2-7	many	-	CASSQALQVSYEQYF	TGCGCCAGCAGCCAAGCCCTACAGGTCTCCTACGAGCAGTACTTC
19	TRBV24-1	TRBJ2-3	many	TRBD2	CATSDAPGTSGVHTDTQYF	TGTGCCACCAGTGACGCGCCGGGGACTAGCGGCGTTCACACAGATACGCAGTATTTT
13	TRBV15	TRBJ1-1	many	-	CATSRVRNTEAFF	TGTGCCACCAGCAGAGTCAGGAACACTGAAGCTTTCTTT
16	TRBV6-1	TRBJ2-1	many	TRBD2	CASSEQSGRALYEQFF	TGTGCCAGCAGTGAACAGAGCGGGAGGGCCCTGTATGAGCAGTTCTTC
13	TRBV7-9	TRBJ2-7	many	-	CASSLGSLYEQYF	TGTGCCAGCAGCTTAGGATCATTGTACGAGCAGTACTTC
17	TRBV4-3	TRBJ2-2	many	-	CASSQDPRGVDTGELFF	TGCGCCAGCAGCCAAGATCCCAGGGGGGTGGACACCGGGGAGCTGTTTTTT